The clone carrying this T cell receptor beta chain was counted at least ten times. The sample belongs to a study of early T cells in non-severe SARS-CoV-2 infection. V was clipped by 7 bases and J by 4 bases; unmatched bases: 16. CDR1 and CDR2 (germline): MNHNY, SVGAGI (reference sequence). The CDR3 spans 19 residues. The protocol attached unique molecular identifiers to individual cDNA molecules. MiXCR, run by TCRdb on the 5' RACE reads, gives a single entry per CDR3 protein. The sample lists tens of thousands of distinct CDR3 sequences; about 4.4% were seen once. The sequenced sample was whole blood. The clonotype originates from an adult who was a healthcare worker with PCR-confirmed SARS-CoV-2 infection or an uninfected control (not recorded which). The rearrangement uses TRBV6-6 and TRBJ2-1; 13 bases align to TRBD2. The CDR3 sequence is CASTDSGGPGLAGYNEQFF. Here the CDR3 DNA reads TGTGCCAGCACCGACTCAGGGGGTCCGGGACTAGCGGGATACAATGAGCAGTTCTTC.